The 32 T cell receptor beta chains in this list originate from one sample, sequenced in a study of T cell responses to AZD1222 COVID-19 vaccine (dated by TCRdb to the early 2020s). The sample's time point label, in plain terms: baseline before first vaccination. Library preparation used the immunoSEQ multiplex PCR assay. The table was pulled from immuneACCESS by TCRdb, which kept in-frame rearrangements only. Such tables lose some clones; where checked, under half of the loss comes from unresolved V genes, and the rest has no known cause. The sample profile shows 150,000 to 200,000 clones; 85% to 95% of them were found once. The top ten clonotypes cover 1.3% to 1.5% of the sample. The sequencing here drew on peripheral blood, taken on day 0 of AZD1222 vaccination. The receptors here all came from an adult in good health.

The chain couples TRBV7-3 to TRBJ2-2; D remains ambiguous. This CDR3 spans 13 amino acids. Trimming took off 4 bases at V and 1 base at J, with 4 bases between the two ends. CDR1 and CDR2 from the germline V gene are SGHTA and FQGTGA. The CDR3 sequence: CASSSGNTGELFF. The CDR3 DNA reads TGTGCCAGCAGCTCCGGGAACACCGGGGAGCTGTTTTTT. Drawing the rest from reference TRBV7-3 and TRBJ2-2, the complete variable domain is GAGVSQTPSNKVTEKGKYVELRCDPISGHTALYWYRQSLGQGPEFLIYFQGTGAADDSGLPNDRFFAVRPEGSVSTLKIQRTERGDSAVYLCASSSGNTGELFFGEGSRLTVL.

The chain recombines TRBV6-1 with TRBJ2-7, with D perhaps TRBD1 (6 bases). This CDR3 comprises 14 residues. V lost 1 base and J lost 4, with 11 bases in between. The germline V gene has CDR1 MNHNS and CDR2 SASEGT. The CDR3 protein is CASSEETGNYEQYF. CDR3 bases: TGTGCCAGCAGTGAAGAGACAGGAAATTACGAGCAGTACTTC.

The chain links TRBV11-2 to TRBJ1-4; 7 nucleotides line up with TRBD1. The CDR3 contains 14 residues. V lost 7 bases, J lost 7 bases, and 9 bases stayed unmatched. Germline V gives CDR1 SGHAT, CDR2 FQNNGV. The CDR3 bases are TGTGCCAGCACCCAGGGGGGGGTGGGTGAAAAACTGTTTTTT. Encoded protein: CASTQGGVGEKLFF.

V and J are TRBV9 and TRBJ1-5; 7 bases line up with TRBD1. Germline trimming cut 3 bases from V and 16 bases from J; bases unmatched to any gene: 13. Germline values: CDR1 SGDLS, CDR2 YYNGEE. CDR3 length: 13 amino acids. CDR3 nucleotide sequence: TGTGCCAGCAGCGCGTTTCCTGACAGGGTTCAACATTTT. The encoded protein is CASSAFPDRVQHF.

This clone was observed a handful of times. V and J are TRBV7-6 and TRBJ2-1, with 10 bases aligning to TRBD2. With V trimmed by 5 bases and J by 10 bases, 11 bases remained unmatched. The germline CDR1 and CDR2 sequences are SGHVS and FNYEAQ. This CDR3 has 15 amino acids. Here the CDR3 reads CASSPLAGALMEQFF. The CDR3 bases are TGTGCCAGCAGCCCCCTAGCGGGAGCGCTAATGGAGCAGTTCTTC.

The chain couples TRBV30 to TRBJ1-1, with 11 bases fitting TRBD1. CDR1 and CDR2 from the germline V gene are GTSNPN and SVGIG (reference sequence). With 8 bases clipped from V and 10 bases from J, the junction kept 12 bases outside the gene matches. The CDR3 consists of 13 residues. This CDR3 reads CATPGTGGLGAFF. Here the CDR3 DNA reads TGTGCCACCCCCGGGACAGGGGGATTGGGAGCTTTCTTT.

The chain couples TRBV24-1 to TRBJ1-6; TRBD1 is a possible D gene (5 bases). Trimming shortened V by 7 bases and J by 7 bases, and 13 bases separated the two germline ends. The CDR3 length is 14 residues. Germline V gives CDR1 KGHDR, CDR2 SFDVKD. The CDR3 loop is CATSKGERNSPLHF. As DNA, the CDR3 is TGTGCCACCAGCAAAGGGGAAAGGAATTCACCCCTCCACTTT.

This clone has a handful of counts. The chain uses TRBV19 and TRBJ2-7, with a tentative D call TRBD1 (5 bases). CDR1 and CDR2 (germline): LNHDA, SQIVND (reference sequence). V lost 5 bases and J lost 2, with 13 bases in between. There are 14 residues in the CDR3. Here the CDR3 reads CASSSDRTTYEQYF. The CDR3 DNA sequence: TGTGCCAGTAGTTCCGACAGAACCACCTACGAGCAGTACTTC. The full variable domain, in which reference TRBV19 and TRBJ2-7 provide the parts outside the CDR3, is DGGITQSPKYLFRKEGQNVTLSCEQNLNHDAMYWYRQDPGQGLRLIYYSQIVNDFQKGDIAEGYSVSREKKESFPLTVTSAQKNPTAFYLCASSSDRTTYEQYFGPGTRLTVT.

The gene calls are TRBV24-1 and TRBJ1-2; 9 positions match TRBD1. Unmatched junction bases numbered 11, after V lost 3 bases and J lost 4 bases. The length of the CDR3 is 17 residues. Germline-derived CDR1 and CDR2 are KGHDR and SFDVKD. The CDR3 spells CATSDRLWTGDTYGYTF. The CDR3 DNA is TGTGCCACCAGTGATCGACTATGGACAGGGGACACCTATGGCTACACCTTC.

The chain uses TRBV6-5 and TRBJ2-2; D ambiguous. The CDR3 spans 10 residues. V lost 7 bases and J lost 6, with 3 bases in between. Looked up from germline, CDR1 is MNHEY and CDR2 is SVGAGI. CDR3 nucleotides: TGTGCCAGCATCTCCGGGGAGCTGTTTTTT. Its translation is CASISGELFF.

The rearrangement joins TRBV3-1 (or the pseudogene TRBV3-2) to TRBJ2-3; D is unclear. V lost 0 bases and J 1 base, leaving 14 bases between the germline ends. The CDR3 runs to 17 residues. CDR1 LGHDT and CDR2 YNNKEL come from the germline V gene (reference sequence). The CDR3 region is CASSQDLPQRGTDTQYF. CDR3 nucleotides: TGTGCCAGCAGCCAAGATCTACCCCAAAGGGGCACAGATACGCAGTATTTT.

The chain has TRBV5-4 and TRBJ2-2; 7 bases match TRBD2. From germline, CDR1 is SGHNT and CDR2 YYREEE (reference sequence). The CDR3 totals 17 residues. V gave up 3 bases and J gave up 4 bases; unmatched junction bases: 12. The CDR3 is CASSSRLARSGTGELFF. The DNA for the CDR3 is TGTGCCAGCAGCTCTCGACTAGCTAGGTCGGGCACCGGGGAGCTGTTTTTT.

The chain couples TRBV11-2 to TRBJ1-2; perhaps TRBD1 as D (6 bases). In germline, CDR1 is SGHAT, CDR2 FQNNGV. This CDR3 comprises 15 residues. The ends were cut back, 5 bases at V and 2 bases at J, with 15 bases in the middle. DNA for the CDR3: TGTGCCAGCAGCCCGGGGACACAATTAAACTATGGCTACACCTTC. Translation gives CASSPGTQLNYGYTF.

The J gene is TRBJ2-7, the V gene TRBV2; 11 bases align to TRBD1. The germline CDR1 and CDR2 sequences are SNHLY and FYNNEI. CDR3 size: 14 residues. J gave up 1 base and V 5 bases, and 1 base lay outside the gene matches. The CDR3 DNA reads TGTGCCAGCAGTTGGGACAGGGGGTCCTACGAGCAGTACTTC. Residues: CASSWDRGSYEQYF.

The J gene is TRBJ1-5, the V gene TRBV6-1; TRBD1 matches at 10 bases. Germline V gene lookup returns CDR1 MNHNS and CDR2 SASEGT. The trim removed 4 bases at V and 0 bases at J, leaving 6 bases unmatched. This CDR3 has 17 residues. CDR3 residues: CASSVGTGVFSNQPQHF. The CDR3 coding sequence is TGTGCCAGCAGTGTCGGGACAGGGGTTTTTAGCAATCAGCCCCAGCATTTT.

The chain joins TRBV30 to TRBJ2-2; no reliable D call. The CDR3 spans 15 residues. V was pared by 4 bases and J by 4 bases, with 16 bases between. The germline V gene has CDR1 GTSNPN and CDR2 SVGIG (reference sequence). CDR3 nucleotides: TGTGCCTGGACTACCGGGCCTAGGACCACCGGGGAGCTGTTTTTT. This sequence encodes CAWTTGPRTTGELFF. Complete variable domain (other parts from reference TRBV30 and TRBJ2-2): SQTIHQWPATLVQPVGSPLSLECTVEGTSNPNLYWYRQAAGRGLQLLFYSVGIGQISSEVPQNLSASRPQDRQFILSSKKLLLSDSGFYLCAWTTGPRTTGELFFGEGSRLTVL.

The genes are TRBV6-5 and TRBJ1-3, with D unclear. The ends were cut back, 8 bases at V and 0 bases at J, with 8 bases in the middle. In germline, CDR1 is MNHEY, CDR2 SVGAGI. CDR3 length: 13 residues. CDR3 bases: TGTGCCAGCCTCACAGCCTCTGGAAACACCATATATTTT. This gives the protein CASLTASGNTIYF.

CDR3: CASSQDVWGAGEQFF. Here the CDR3 DNA reads TGTGCCAGCAGCCAAGACGTGTGGGGGGCAGGTGAGCAGTTCTTC. The J gene is TRBJ2-1, the V gene TRBV4-2; the D gene could be TRBD1 or TRBD2 (6 bases each). This CDR3 region has 15 residues. Germline V gene data show CDR1 as LGHNA and CDR2 as YNFKEQ. V lost 0 bases and J 9 bases, leaving 15 bases between the germline ends.

The chain combines TRBV2 with TRBJ1-2; maybe TRBD1 (6 bases). The germline CDR1 and CDR2 sequences are SNHLY and FYNNEI. CDR3 length: 14 amino acids. V gave up 4 bases and J gave up 1 base, with 10 bases separating them. CDR3 DNA: TGTGCCAGCAGTGTAGTGGACAGTAACTATGGCTACACCTTC. Translated, it gives CASSVVDSNYGYTF.

On this clone: Other DNA sequences in this sample translate to the same CDR3. This sequence joins TRBV5-1 and TRBJ2-3, with D unresolved. The CDR3 has 12 amino acids. Trimming shortened V by 1 base and J by 2 bases, and 2 bases separated the two germline ends. The germline V gene encodes CDR1 SGHRS and CDR2 YFSETQ. CDR3 coding DNA: TGCGCCAGCAGCTTGAACACAGATACGCAGTATTTT. The encoded protein is CASSLNTDTQYF. Complete variable domain (other parts from reference TRBV5-1 and TRBJ2-3): KAGVTQTPRYLIKTRGQQVTLSCSPISGHRSVSWYQQTPGQGLQFLFEYFSETQRNKGNFPGRFSGRQFSNSRSEMNVSTLELGDSALYLCASSLNTDTQYFGPGTRLTVL.

The rearrangement links TRBV11-2 to TRBJ2-4, with D perhaps given as TRBD1 or TRBD2 (6 bases each). The germline V gene encodes CDR1 SGHAT and CDR2 FQNNGV. Trimming removed 1 base at V and 0 bases at J, with 19 bases between. CDR3 size: 19 residues. CDR3 residues: CASSLVLSGRGLAKNIQYF. The DNA for the CDR3 is TGTGCCAGCAGCTTAGTGTTATCGGGCCGGGGGCTAGCCAAAAACATTCAGTACTTC.

The chain has TRBV28 and TRBJ1-6, with 7 bases that match TRBD1. This CDR3 has 15 residues. With 3 bases clipped from V and 6 bases from J, the junction kept 5 bases outside the gene matches. CDR1 is MDHEN, CDR2 SYDVKM, per germline. Written as DNA, the CDR3 is TGTGCCAGCAGTTTCCCGACAGGGAGTAATTCACCCCTCCACTTT. This translates into CASSFPTGSNSPLHF.

The chain carries TRBV4-1 and TRBJ1-1; D gene uncertain. The CDR3 is 16 amino acids. Germline CDR1 is MGHRA and CDR2 is YSYEKL. V lost 0 bases, J lost 0 bases, and 11 bases lay in between. The DNA for the CDR3 is TGCGCCAGCAGCCAAGATGGTGCGGGAATGAACACTGAAGCTTTCTTT. Its protein is CASSQDGAGMNTEAFF.

The V call is TRBV11-1, the J call TRBJ2-1; 8 bases line up with TRBD1. Germline CDR1 reads SGHAT; CDR2 reads FQDESV (reference sequence). The junction had 2 bases not matched to a gene; V was cut back by 3 bases and J by 1 base. The CDR3 has 15 amino acids. This CDR3 reads CASSFTGGSYNEQFF. The CDR3, as DNA: TGTGCCAGCAGCTTTACAGGGGGGTCCTACAATGAGCAGTTCTTC.

This clone was seen more than once but under ten times. The chain employs TRBV28 and TRBJ2-3; maybe TRBD2 (7 bases). Germline V gives CDR1 MDHEN, CDR2 SYDVKM. Trimming stripped 7 bases from V and 2 bases from J, with 19 bases between. CDR3 length: 16 amino acids. CDR3 amino acids: CASTPAGAVITDTQYF. In DNA form, the CDR3 reads TGTGCCAGCACCCCGGCGGGGGCGGTAATCACAGATACGCAGTATTTT.

Here the CDR3 DNA reads TGTGCCAGCTCACCGACGCAGCGGGAGGGCCCCACAGATACGCAGTATTTT. It translates to CASSPTQREGPTDTQYF. The chain joins TRBV18 to TRBJ2-3; 10 positions agree with TRBD2. The V gene end was trimmed by 3 bases and the J gene end by 2 bases; junction bases not matched to a gene: 8. Germline CDR1 is KGHSH and CDR2 is LQKENI. The CDR3 runs 17 residues.

The rearrangement links TRBV3-1 (or the pseudogene TRBV3-2) to TRBJ2-5; 10 nucleotides align to TRBD2. The length of the CDR3 is 17 residues. Germline loops: CDR1 LGHDT, CDR2 YNNKEL (reference sequence). J lost 4 bases, V lost 0 bases, and 8 bases had no gene match. The CDR3 sequence: CASSQDLAGVALETQYF. The CDR3, as DNA: TGTGCCAGCAGCCAAGATCTAGCGGGAGTGGCTTTAGAGACCCAGTACTTC.

This chain joins TRBV7-2 and TRBJ2-1, with 9 nucleotides matching TRBD2. Germline values: CDR1 SGHTA, CDR2 FQGNSA. There are 16 residues in the CDR3. V was pared by 4 bases and J by 3 bases, with 7 bases of the junction left unmatched. CDR3 bases: TGTGCCAGCAGCTCCCTGACTAGCGGAAACTACAATGAGCAGTTCTTC. Residues: CASSSLTSGNYNEQFF.

The V gene is TRBV4-3, the J gene TRBJ1-2; D remains unclear. V was clipped by 1 base and J by 8 bases, with 8 bases between them. The CDR3 spans 12 residues. Germline V gene sequence: CDR1 LGHNA, CDR2 YSLEER. The CDR3 DNA reads as TGCGCCAGCAGCCAAGGGACGAGAGGCTACACCTTC. Residues: CASSQGTRGYTF.

The J gene is TRBJ1-2, the V gene TRBV12-5; D possibly corresponds to TRBD1 (5 bases). The CDR3 runs to 13 residues. Trimming shortened V by 1 base and J by 7 bases, and 10 bases separated the two germline ends. The V gene's germline CDR1 is LGHNT and CDR2 FRNRAP. CDR3 loop: CASGLGVRGGYTF. In DNA, the CDR3 is TGTGCTAGTGGTTTGGGTGTGAGGGGTGGCTACACCTTC.

The chain couples TRBV10-3 to TRBJ1-2; D unclear. CDR3 length equals 12 residues. In germline, CDR1 is ENHRY, CDR2 SYGVKD. V was trimmed by 0 bases and J by 7 bases, leaving 6 bases between them. Here the CDR3 DNA reads TGTGCCATCAGTGAGTCGATAAGTGGCTACACCTTC. It encodes CAISESISGYTF.

For the CDR3, the DNA is TGTGCCAGCAGTGCGAGGCAGGGGGAATCGAATGAGCAGTTCTTC. Its translation: CASSARQGESNEQFF. The J gene is TRBJ2-1, the V gene TRBV2, with 7 bases lining up with TRBD1. The CDR3 extends over 15 amino acids. Trimming removed 4 bases from V and 7 bases from J; junction bases left unmatched: 10. In germline, CDR1 is SNHLY, CDR2 FYNNEI.